These 20 T cell receptor beta chains share one sample of origin, sequenced in a study of cytomegalovirus exposure and HLA in healthy donors. Vbeta (60) and Jbeta (13) primers were used in the PCR. This table comes from immunoSEQ multiplex PCR, and its TCRdb copy is limited to in-frame clones, with some not included. Seen here are about 82,000 clones, around 66% observed once, and the top ten hold 15%. The sequenced sample consisted of PBMCs. These receptors all stem from a middle-aged woman in good health and CMV-seropositive.

Here the CDR3 reads CASSLTTQPQHF. The CDR3 coding sequence is TGTGCCAGCAGTTTAACAACCCAGCCCCAGCATTTT. The V gene is TRBV28, the J gene TRBJ1-5; D is uncertain. Trimming took off 2 bases at V and 7 bases at J, with 6 bases between the two ends. Germline V CDR1 and CDR2: MDHEN, SYDVKM. The CDR3 spans 12 residues.

CDR3 residues: CASSRDRESDEQYF. The CDR3 nucleotides read TGTGCCAGCAGCCGGGACAGGGAATCCGACGAGCAGTACTTC. The chain recombines TRBV7-7 with TRBJ2-7; 9 nucleotides match TRBD1. J was trimmed by 5 bases and V by 5 bases; bases with no gene match: 7. The CDR3 has 14 amino acids. Germline V CDR1 and CDR2: SSHAT, FNYEAQ (reference sequence). The entire variable domain, with the rest obtained from reference TRBV7-7 and TRBJ2-7, is as follows: GAGVSQSPRYKVTKRGQDVTLRCDPISSHATLYWYQQALGQGPEFLTYFNYEAQPDKSGLPSDRFSAERPEGSISTLTIQRTEQRDSAMYRCASSRDRESDEQYFGPGTRLTVT.

Only a few counts were recorded for this clone. The J gene is TRBJ2-7, the V gene TRBV28; D gene unclear. V lost 5 bases and J 5 bases, leaving 7 bases between the germline ends. The CDR3 loop spans 11 amino acids. Per the germline V gene, CDR1 is MDHEN and CDR2 is SYDVKM. CDR3 sequence: CASSVTNEQYF. The CDR3 nucleotides read TGTGCCAGCAGTGTCACTAACGAGCAGTACTTC.

This clone was seen a handful of times. The rearrangement links TRBV7-2 to TRBJ2-1; weak D call: TRBD2 (6 bases). Germline CDR1 is SGHTA and CDR2 is FQGNSA. The ends were cut back, 8 bases at V and 4 bases at J, with 21 bases in the middle. The CDR3 totals 16 residues. The CDR3 DNA is TGTGCCAGCTACCCCCTTGGGGGGATCCCTTACAATGAGCAGTTCTTC. Its protein product is CASYPLGGIPYNEQFF.

The table lists this clone with a few counts. The gene calls are TRBV5-4 and TRBJ2-1; perhaps TRBD1 as D (5 bases). Germline CDR1 is SGHNT and CDR2 is YYREEE (reference sequence). The V and J ends lost 4 bases and 7 bases respectively, with 12 bases between them. CDR3 length equals 13 residues. This CDR3 reads CASSPIKGNEQFF. CDR3 DNA: TGTGCCAGCAGCCCTATAAAGGGGAATGAGCAGTTCTTC.

Here the CDR3 DNA reads TGTGCCAGCAGCCGGGACAGGGTTACAGATACGCAGTATTTT. This sequence encodes CASSRDRVTDTQYF. The chain carries TRBV7-6 and TRBJ2-3; 9 bases are a match to TRBD1. From germline, CDR1 is SGHVS and CDR2 FNYEAQ. Trimming cost V 5 bases and J 3 bases; bases outside gene matches: 3. The CDR3 has 14 amino acids.

This rearrangement joins TRBV7-8 to TRBJ2-7, with 10 bases lining up with TRBD2. Germline CDR1 reads SGHVS; CDR2 reads FQNEAQ. J lost 7 bases, V lost 9 bases, and 6 bases had no gene match. The CDR3 spans 12 residues. CDR3 sequence: CASRFSGREQYF. The CDR3 DNA sequence: TGTGCCAGTCGGTTTAGCGGGAGGGAGCAGTACTTC.

The chain carries TRBV6-5 and TRBJ1-4; possible D gene TRBD1, 6 bases. V was trimmed by 5 bases and J by 8 bases, leaving 18 bases between them. The CDR3 is 15 residues long. Germline V gives CDR1 MNHEY, CDR2 SVGAGI. This CDR3 reads CASSRLRGYDEKLFF. The CDR3 DNA follows: TGTGCCAGCAGTAGACTCAGGGGATATGACGAAAAACTGTTTTTT.

The chain carries TRBV28 and TRBJ1-2; no reliable D call. Germline values: CDR1 MDHEN, CDR2 SYDVKM. There are 13 residues in the CDR3. The V end lost 5 bases, the J end lost 10 bases, and 17 bases lay between the germline ends. CDR3 region: CASSQLVGRDYTF. CDR3 nucleotide sequence: TGTGCCAGCAGTCAACTCGTTGGTCGGGACTACACCTTC.

The chain carries TRBV2 and TRBJ1-2; 7 bases agree with TRBD1. CDR3 length: 14 amino acids. V trimming: 7 bases; J trimming: 7 bases; junction bases outside the gene matches: 12. Germline V gene data show CDR1 as SNHLY and CDR2 as FYNNEI. Here the CDR3 DNA reads TGTGCCAGCACCCCCCAAGGGGGCGATACTGGCTACACCTTC. Protein product: CASTPQGGDTGYTF.

This chain connects TRBV9 to TRBJ2-5; 9 nucleotides line up with TRBD2. J was trimmed by 6 bases and V by 4 bases; bases with no gene match: 7. CDR1 SGDLS and CDR2 YYNGEE come from the germline V gene. The CDR3 sequence is 14 residues long. CDR3 nucleotide sequence: TGTGCCAGCAGCCTTCCCGGGACTAGCAAGACCCAGTACTTC. It yields the protein CASSLPGTSKTQYF.

CDR3 nucleotide sequence: TGTGCCAGAAGCTTGCGGGGGGAATCTGGGGGCAATCAGCCCCAGCATTTT. This gives the protein CARSLRGESGGNQPQHF. This chain joins TRBV5-3 and TRBJ1-5; a possible D gene is TRBD1 (5 bases). TRBV5-3 is noted as an ORF with a role that remains uncertain. V was pared by 1 base and J by 2 bases, with 16 bases between. The CDR3 sequence is 17 residues long.

The chain is built from TRBV29-1 and TRBJ1-1; TRBD1 matches 7 bases. The CDR3 loop spans 13 amino acids. Per germline, CDR1 SQVTM and CDR2 ANQGSEA. V dropped 2 bases and J dropped 3; count of bases not matched to a gene: 3. The DNA of the CDR3 is TGCAGCGTTGAATCTCAGGGGGACACTGAAGCTTTCTTT. It encodes CSVESQGDTEAFF. Supplemented by reference TRBV29-1 and TRBJ1-1, the full variable domain reads SAVISQKPSRDICQRGTSLTIQCQVDSQVTMMFWYRQQPGQSLTLIATANQGSEATYESGFVIDKFPISRPNLTFSTLTVSNMSPEDSSIYLCSVESQGDTEAFFGQGTRLTVV.

The chain recombines TRBV18 with TRBJ2-7; D possibly corresponds to TRBD2 (6 bases). CDR3 length equals 18 residues. V gave up 3 bases and J gave up 0 bases, with 21 bases separating them. Germline V gene lookup returns CDR1 KGHSH and CDR2 LQKENI. CDR3 bases: TGTGCCAGCTCACCGTTTCTATCGGGGCTGGAGGGCTCCTACGAGCAGTACTTC. This encodes CASSPFLSGLEGSYEQYF.

The genes are TRBV5-8 and TRBJ2-1; possible D gene TRBD2, 5 bases. Germline V gene lookup returns CDR1 SGHTS and CDR2 YDEGEE. V lost 4 bases to trimming and J lost 2 bases, with 7 bases between them. The CDR3 has 13 amino acids. Here the CDR3 reads CASSAGTYNEQFF. The CDR3 DNA reads TGTGCCAGCAGCGCCGGGACCTACAATGAGCAGTTCTTC.

V and J are TRBV4-3 and TRBJ2-7, with a possible D match to TRBD2 (5 bases). The CDR3 has 13 residues. The germline gives CDR1 LGHNA, CDR2 YSLEER. The germline V and J ends were trimmed by 1 base and 5 bases, with 9 bases remaining between them. The CDR3 is CASSQGSRDEQYF. CDR3 sequence (DNA): TGCGCCAGCAGCCAAGGGTCGAGGGACGAGCAGTACTTC.

The rearrangement links TRBV11-3 to TRBJ2-3, with unresolved D. CDR1 is SGHNT and CDR2 is YENEEA in the germline V gene. The CDR3 runs 13 residues. Trimming took off 5 bases at V and 6 bases at J, with 12 bases between the two ends. The CDR3 DNA reads as TGTGCCAGCAGCCCCCGGTTTACCGATACGCAGTATTTT. Protein sequence: CASSPRFTDTQYF.

This chain uses TRBV13 with TRBJ1-6; 9 bases line up with TRBD1. CDR3 length: 15 amino acids. Germline trimming cut 4 bases from V and 10 bases from J; bases unmatched to any gene: 8. Looked up from germline, CDR1 is PRHDT and CDR2 is FYEKMQ (reference sequence). CDR3 residues: CASSSPGTGQSPLHF. CDR3 sequence (DNA): TGTGCCAGCAGCTCCCCCGGGACAGGGCAATCACCCCTCCACTTT.

The J gene is TRBJ2-7, the V gene TRBV27; possibly TRBD1 for D (6 bases). Germline V gene sequence: CDR1 MNHEY, CDR2 SMNVEV (reference sequence). With 3 bases removed from V and 6 bases from J, the gap between germline ends came to 12 bases. The CDR3 sequence is 13 residues long. This CDR3 reads CASSFGWGLEQYF. CDR3 in DNA: TGTGCCAGCAGTTTCGGGTGGGGGCTCGAGCAGTACTTC.

V usage is TRBV11-2 and J usage is TRBJ2-3, with D unresolved. The CDR3 runs to 17 residues. Germline V lookup: CDR1 SGHAT, CDR2 FQNNGV. V was cut by 1 base and J by 0 bases, with 14 bases left in between. In DNA, the CDR3 is TGTGCCAGCAGCTTAGTCGGCGGATACCCTAGCACAGATACGCAGTATTTT. Amino acids: CASSLVGGYPSTDTQYF. Looking up the rest from reference TRBV11-2 and TRBJ2-3 gives the full variable domain: EAGVAQSPRYKIIEKRQSVAFWCNPISGHATLYWYQQILGQGPKLLIQFQNNGVVDDSQLPKDRFSAERLKGVDSTLKIQPAKLEDSAVYLCASSLVGGYPSTDTQYFGPGTRLTVL.